This entry features one TCR beta chain sequence. Its antigen remains unidentified. Assay used: immunoSEQ multiplex PCR; TCRdb lists only in-frame clones, some missing. Of over 110,000 clones in the sample, around 86% were seen once. The data belong to a study of cytomegalovirus exposure and HLA in healthy donors. Study-wide results and limits: Many donors carried some public TCRs, although rarity characterized most TCR sequences.

CDR1 SNHLY and CDR2 FYNNEI come from the germline V gene. CDR3 size: 14 residues. Unmatched junction bases numbered 13, after V lost 8 bases and J lost 7 bases. It was the approximately 130-subject validation cohort, separate from the 666-subject first cohort, to which the donors belonged. Sequences were obtained from PBMCs. The V and J genes are TRBV2 and TRBJ2-5; 7 nucleotides agree with TRBD1. The receptor was isolated from a man between 18 and 35 years old in good health and CMV-seropositive. The CDR3 DNA follows: TGTGCCAGCGCGAGGGGACAGCTTCCAAGGACCCAGTACTTC. This gives the protein CASARGQLPRTQYF.